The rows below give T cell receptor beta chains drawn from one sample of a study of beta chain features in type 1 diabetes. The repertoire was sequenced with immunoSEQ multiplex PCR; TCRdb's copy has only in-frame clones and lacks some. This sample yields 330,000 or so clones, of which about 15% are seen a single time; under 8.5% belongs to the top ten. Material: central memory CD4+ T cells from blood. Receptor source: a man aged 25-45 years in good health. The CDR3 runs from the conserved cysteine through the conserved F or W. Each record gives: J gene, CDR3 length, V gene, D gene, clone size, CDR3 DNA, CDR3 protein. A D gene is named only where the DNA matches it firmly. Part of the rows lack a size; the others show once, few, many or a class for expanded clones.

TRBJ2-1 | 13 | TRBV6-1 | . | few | TGTGCCAGCATGGTAAGGGGTGACAATGAGCAGTTCTTC | CASMVRGDNEQFF
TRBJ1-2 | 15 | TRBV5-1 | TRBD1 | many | TGCGCCAGCAGCTTGGAGGGACAGGGGGCGCGGGGCTACACCTTC | CASSLEGQGARGYTF
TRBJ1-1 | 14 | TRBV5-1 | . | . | TGCGCCAGCAGCTCTTCGGGCATGAACACTGAAGCTTTCTTT | CASSSSGMNTEAFF
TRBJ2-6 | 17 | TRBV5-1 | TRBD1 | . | TGCGCCAGCAGCTTGGTCAGGGGGACCACTGGGGCCAACGTCCTGACTTTC | CASSLVRGTTGANVLTF
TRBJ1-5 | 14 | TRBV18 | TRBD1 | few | TGTGCCAGCTCACCTTCCAGGGGGTATCAGCCCCAGCATTTT | CASSPSRGYQPQHF
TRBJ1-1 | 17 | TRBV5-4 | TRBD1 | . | TGTGCCAGCAGCCTCCCTGGACAGGCCGGAGGGTACACTGAAGCTTTCTTT | CASSLPGQAGGYTEAFF
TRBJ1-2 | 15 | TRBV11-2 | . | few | TGTGCCAGCACCCTTCTAGCCCGGGGCGGCTATGGCTACACCTTC | CASTLLARGGYGYTF
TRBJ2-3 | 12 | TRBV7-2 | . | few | TGTGCCAGCAGCCAGAGAGACCAGACGCAGTATTTT | CASSQRDQTQYF
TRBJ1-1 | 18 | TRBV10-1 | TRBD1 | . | TGCGCCAGCAGTGATGGGACAGGGCGGTTCTGGAGGGACACTGAAGCTTTCTTT | CASSDGTGRFWRDTEAFF
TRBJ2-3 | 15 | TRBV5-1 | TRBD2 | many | TGCGCCAGCAGCCCTAGCGGGAGGGTGACAGATACGCAGTATTTT | CASSPSGRVTDTQYF
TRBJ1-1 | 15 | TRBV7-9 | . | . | TGTGCCAGCAGCCCACAAGCCAGGGGGAACACTGAAGCTTTCTTT | CASSPQARGNTEAFF
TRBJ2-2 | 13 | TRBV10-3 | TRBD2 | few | TGTGCCATTAGCGGGACGTACACCGGGGAGCTGTTTTTT | CAISGTYTGELFF
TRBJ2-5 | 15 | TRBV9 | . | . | TGTGCCAGCAGCCCAGGGACACCTTCGAGGGAGACCCAGTACTTC | CASSPGTPSRETQYF
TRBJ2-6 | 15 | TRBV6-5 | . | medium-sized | TGTGCCAGCAGCCTGGACGGCTCGGGGGCCAACGTCCTGACTTTC | CASSLDGSGANVLTF
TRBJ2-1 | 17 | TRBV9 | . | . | TGTGCCAGCAGCGTAGGAAGAGGAGAAAGATTAGGCAATGAGCAGTTCTTC | CASSVGRGERLGNEQFF
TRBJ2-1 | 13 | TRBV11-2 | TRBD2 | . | TGTGCCAGCAGCAAGTCTAGCGGTAATGAGCAGTTCTTC | CASSKSSGNEQFF
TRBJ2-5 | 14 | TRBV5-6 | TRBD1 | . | TGTGCCAGCAGCGATAGCAGGGGGCAAGAGACCCAGTACTTC | CASSDSRGQETQYF
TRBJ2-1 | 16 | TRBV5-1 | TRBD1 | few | TGCGCCAGCAGCCCTGGGTCCGGGACAGCTTACAATGAGCAGTTCTTC | CASSPGSGTAYNEQFF
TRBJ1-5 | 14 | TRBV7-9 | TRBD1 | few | TGTGCCAGCAGCTTCGGACAGGGTAATCAGCCCCAGCATTTT | CASSFGQGNQPQHF
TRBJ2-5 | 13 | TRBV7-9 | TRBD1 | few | TGTGCCAGCAGCCCACAGGGGCCGGAGACCCAGTACTTC | CASSPQGPETQYF
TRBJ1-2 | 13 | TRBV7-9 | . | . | TGTGCCAGCAGCGGAGGGGCAGTGGATGGCTACACCTTC | CASSGGAVDGYTF
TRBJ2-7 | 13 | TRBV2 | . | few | TGTGCCAGCAGTGCCTCCGGGGGCCACGAGCAGTACTTC | CASSASGGHEQYF
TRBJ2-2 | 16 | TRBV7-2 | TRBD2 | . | TGTGCCAGCAGACAGAGCGGGGGATGGAACACCGGGGAGCTGTTTTTT | CASRQSGGWNTGELFF
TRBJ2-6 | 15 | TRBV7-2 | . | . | TGTGCCAGCGACAGAGGCCTCTCTGGGGCCAACGTCCTGACTTTC | CASDRGLSGANVLTF
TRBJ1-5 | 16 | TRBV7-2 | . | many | TGTGCCAGCAGCTTAGCCGGCGGGGTTGCGACTCAGCCCCAGCATTTT | CASSLAGGVATQPQHF
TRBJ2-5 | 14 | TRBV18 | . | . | TGTGCCAGCTCACCCCGACAGATCCAAGAGACCCAGTACTTC | CASSPRQIQETQYF